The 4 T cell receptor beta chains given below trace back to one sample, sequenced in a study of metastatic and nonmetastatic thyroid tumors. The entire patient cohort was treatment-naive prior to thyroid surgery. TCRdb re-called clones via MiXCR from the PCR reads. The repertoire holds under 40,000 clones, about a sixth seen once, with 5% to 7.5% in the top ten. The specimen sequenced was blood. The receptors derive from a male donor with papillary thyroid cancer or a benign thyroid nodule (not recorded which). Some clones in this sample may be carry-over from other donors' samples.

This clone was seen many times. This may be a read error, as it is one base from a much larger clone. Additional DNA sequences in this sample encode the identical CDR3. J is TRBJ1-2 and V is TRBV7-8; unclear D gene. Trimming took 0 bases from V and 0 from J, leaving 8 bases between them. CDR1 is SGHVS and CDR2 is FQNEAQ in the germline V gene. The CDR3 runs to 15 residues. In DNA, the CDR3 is TGTGCCAGCAGCTTAGCACGCGGGGCTAACTATGGCTACACCTTC. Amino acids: CASSLARGANYGYTF.

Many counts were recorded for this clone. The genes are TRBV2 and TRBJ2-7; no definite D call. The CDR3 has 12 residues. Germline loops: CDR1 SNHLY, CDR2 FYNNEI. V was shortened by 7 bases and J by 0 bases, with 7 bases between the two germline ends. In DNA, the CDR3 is TGTGCCAGCACCCAGAACTCCTACGAGCAGTACTTC. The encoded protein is CASTQNSYEQYF.

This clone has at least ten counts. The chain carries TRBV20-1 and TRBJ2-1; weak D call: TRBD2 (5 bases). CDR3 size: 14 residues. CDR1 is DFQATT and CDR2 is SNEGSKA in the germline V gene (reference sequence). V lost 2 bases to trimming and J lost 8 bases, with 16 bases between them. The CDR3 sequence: CSARLASNFDEQFF. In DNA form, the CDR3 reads TGCAGTGCTAGACTAGCTTCTAATTTCGATGAGCAGTTCTTC.

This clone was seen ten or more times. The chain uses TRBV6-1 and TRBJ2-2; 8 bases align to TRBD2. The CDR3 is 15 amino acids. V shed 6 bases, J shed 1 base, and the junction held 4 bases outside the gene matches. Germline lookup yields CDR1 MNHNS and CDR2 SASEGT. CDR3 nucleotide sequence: TGTGCCAGCAGAACCACTAGCGGGAACACCGGGGAGCTGTTTTTT. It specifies CASRTTSGNTGELFF.